One sample yielded the 12 T cell receptor beta chains listed below, sequenced in a study of human T cells and chemical hapten exposure. Time point denoted: patch test 1, 2 weeks after DPC sensitization. Treatment denoted: therapeutic diphenylcyclopropenone sensitization with weekly scalp DPC. TCRdb processed the RACE reads anew with MiXCR; each CDR3 protein has one entry. The sample records 300,000 to 350,000 distinct CDR3 sequences, under 8% being singletons. The source material was whole blood, sampled in connection with sensitization to the hapten diphenylcyclopropenone (DPC). The source of these receptors is a young woman with alopecia areata. Some clones in this sample may be carry-over from other donors' samples.

This clonotype was found many times. The V gene is TRBV5-1, the J gene TRBJ1-1, with 11 positions matching TRBD1. The ends lost 7 bases at V and 4 bases at J; junction bases unmatched: 6. The CDR3 contains 14 residues. The germline V gene has CDR1 SGHRS and CDR2 YFSETQ. The CDR3 nucleotides read TGCGCCAGCTCCCACGGGACAGGGGGCACTGAAGCTTTCTTT. It yields the protein CASSHGTGGTEAFF.

This clonotype was detected only a few times. The chain couples TRBV7-9 to TRBJ1-1; 12 bases map to TRBD1. V lost 5 bases and J lost 10; bases outside the gene matches: 2. CDR3 size: 12 residues. Germline CDR1 reads SEHNR; CDR2 reads FQNEAQ (reference sequence). In DNA, the CDR3 is TGTGCCAGCAGCCTGGGACAGGGGGCAGCTTTCTTT. Amino acids: CASSLGQGAAFF.

This clonotype was counted a few times. The chain joins TRBV6-2 or TRBV6-3 to TRBJ1-5; D unclear. CDR3 length equals 14 residues. The V and J ends lost 2 bases and 3 bases respectively, with 8 bases between them. The V gene's germline CDR1 is MNHEY and CDR2 SVGEGT. The CDR3 sequence: CASSYDGTNQPQHF. In DNA form, the CDR3 reads TGTGCCAGCAGTTACGACGGAACCAATCAGCCCCAGCATTTT.

A few counts support this clonotype. CDR3 nucleotide sequence: TGTGCCAGCAGTTATGGGGGCGCTAACTATGGCTACACCTTC. It translates to CASSYGGANYGYTF. The rearrangement links TRBV6-5 to TRBJ1-2; possibly TRBD1 for D (6 bases). The V gene's germline CDR1 is MNHEY and CDR2 SVGAGI. V shed 3 bases and J shed 0 bases, with 8 bases lying between them. CDR3 length: 14 amino acids.

This clonotype showed up many times. This is likely a read error, given that the CDR3 carries no conserved phenylalanine or tryptophan at its end. Because the CDR3's place on the DNA is in doubt, the DNA is left out and the CDR3 is given as listed by TCRdb. V and J are TRBV2 and TRBJ2-1. Per germline, CDR1 SNHLY and CDR2 FYNNEI. The CDR3 comprises 12 residues, both ends counted. This CDR3 is CASSEGQESQEP.

The chain links TRBV11-1 to TRBJ1-4, with D perhaps TRBD1 (5 bases). The CDR3 has 13 residues. Trimming cost V 5 bases and J 4 bases, with 8 bases left between them. The germline gives CDR1 SGHAT, CDR2 FQDESV (reference sequence). CDR3: CASSGDGNEKLFF. The CDR3 bases are TGTGCCAGCAGCGGGGACGGTAATGAAAAACTGTTTTTT.

A few counts support this clonotype. The chain is built from TRBV29-1 and TRBJ2-1; 8 bases fit TRBD2. The CDR3 contains 12 residues. Germline V gives CDR1 SQVTM, CDR2 ANQGSEA. The trim removed 6 bases at V and 8 bases at J, leaving 6 bases unmatched. The DNA of the CDR3 is TGCAGCGTCAGCCCGGGGGGGGATGAGCAGTTCTTC. This encodes CSVSPGGDEQFF.

This clonotype has at least ten counts. The chain uses TRBV7-2 and TRBJ2-3; TRBD2 matches at 11 bases. The CDR3 spans 17 residues. J was trimmed by 5 bases and V by 4 bases; bases with no gene match: 11. Germline loops: CDR1 SGHTA, CDR2 FQGNSA. CDR3 coding DNA: TGTGCCAGCAGCTCGTCCTTAGCGGGGGGGCATCAAGATACGCAGTATTTT. This gives the protein CASSSSLAGGHQDTQYF.

This rearrangement joins TRBV7-8 to TRBJ2-1; 13 nucleotides agree with TRBD2. The trim removed 0 bases at V and 9 bases at J, leaving 14 bases unmatched. Germline CDR1 and CDR2: SGHVS and FQNEAQ. The CDR3 extends over 19 amino acids. The CDR3 region has the DNA TGTGCCAGCAGCTTAGCGAGACTAGCGGGGGGCCCTCCCGACAGTGAGCAGTTCTTC. Translated: CASSLARLAGGPPDSEQFF.

The chain has TRBV6-5 and TRBJ2-7; 7 bases fit TRBD1. The CDR3 is 12 amino acids. The germline CDR1 and CDR2 sequences are MNHEY and SVGAGI. Trimming took 10 bases from V and 5 from J; bases not matched to a gene: 8. The CDR3 reads CATSGQFDEQYF. The CDR3 nucleotides read TGTGCCACCTCGGGACAGTTCGACGAGCAGTACTTC.

Turning to this clonotype: One end of the junction is discordant with germline, which a read error may explain. The gene calls are TRBV5-1 and TRBJ2-1; tentatively, D is TRBD1 (5 bases). The CDR3 has 17 residues. CDR1 SGHRS and CDR2 YFSETQ come from the germline V gene. CDR3 loop: CTSSLDDRQRIYNEQFF. In nucleotides, the CDR3 is TGCACCAGCAGCTTGGACGACAGACAACGTATATACAATGAGCAGTTCTTC.

This clonotype appeared a few times. The rearrangement links TRBV5-1 to TRBJ2-6, with 8 bases aligning to TRBD1. This CDR3 has 16 residues. Germline CDR1 SGHRS, CDR2 YFSETQ. After removal of 4 bases from V and 4 bases from J, the junction contained 7 bases not matched to a gene. CDR3 region: CASSQGQGTGANVLTF. In DNA, the CDR3 is TGCGCCAGCAGCCAAGGACAGGGCACCGGGGCCAACGTCCTGACTTTC.